Listed below are T cell receptor beta chains from one sample, sequenced in a study of cytomegalovirus exposure and HLA in healthy donors. Clones were sequenced by immunoSEQ multiplex PCR, and TCRdb holds only the in-frame ones, with some missing. The sample includes some 59,000 clones, 89% of them seen just once. Sequences were obtained from PBMCs. These receptors were collected from a woman in her late teens or twenties in good health and CMV-seronegative. CDR3s include the opening cysteine and the closing phenylalanine or tryptophan. Not every row has a clone size; where given, it reads once, few, many or a size class.

>TRBV28|-|TRBJ2-7
CASSRGYEQYF
>TRBV4-3|once|TRBJ2-1
CASSPNPLAGGLARNEQFF
>TRBV19|-|TRBJ2-1
CATGTSGNEQFF
>TRBV2|-|TRBJ2-6
CATGTSGSGTNVLTF
>TRBV25-1|-|TRBJ1-1
CASSELLNTEAFF
>TRBV7-2|-|TRBJ2-3
CASSSDYTDTQYF
>TRBV7-3|-|TRBJ1-4
CASSASGTGGEKLFF
>TRBV7-9|-|TRBJ2-3
CASSSAGGRDTQYF
>TRBV5-6|-|TRBJ1-1
CASSLQGGRTEAFF
>TRBV5-1|-|TRBJ2-5
CASSLMEMETQYF
>TRBV10-2|-|TRBJ2-1
CASSEYTSVDAYNEQFF
>TRBV5-1|-|TRBJ2-7
CASSTGDEQYF
>TRBV2|once|TRBJ2-7
CASTPRPLYEQYF
>TRBV6-5|once|TRBJ1-2
CASSYVWQGATYGYTF
>TRBV10-3|-|TRBJ2-7
CAISLGGSYEQYF
>TRBV30|-|TRBJ1-1
CAGDLGGATEAFF
>TRBV11-2|-|TRBJ2-2
CAGTSDFAGELFF
>TRBV4-1|-|TRBJ1-4
CASSPITLRDSPNEKLFF
>TRBV12-5|-|TRBJ1-1
CASGWDIPNTEAFF
>TRBV5-4|-|TRBJ1-1
CASSLTGEAFF
>TRBV27|-|TRBJ2-7
CASSLRGQGYEQYF
>TRBV7-3|-|TRBJ2-2
CASSLGQGYAGELFF
>TRBV9|-|TRBJ2-3
CASSVGGPSSTDTQYF
>TRBV7-2|once|TRBJ1-5
CASSRQDNQPQHF
>TRBV12-5|-|TRBJ2-7
CASGLGSYEQYF
>TRBV19|-|TRBJ1-5
CASKEGPQPQHF
>TRBV28|-|TRBJ1-1
CASSRGQPVAFF
>TRBV6-6|-|TRBJ1-4
CASSYSTATNEKLFF
>TRBV4-3|-|TRBJ2-2
CASSQDLRRNTGELFF